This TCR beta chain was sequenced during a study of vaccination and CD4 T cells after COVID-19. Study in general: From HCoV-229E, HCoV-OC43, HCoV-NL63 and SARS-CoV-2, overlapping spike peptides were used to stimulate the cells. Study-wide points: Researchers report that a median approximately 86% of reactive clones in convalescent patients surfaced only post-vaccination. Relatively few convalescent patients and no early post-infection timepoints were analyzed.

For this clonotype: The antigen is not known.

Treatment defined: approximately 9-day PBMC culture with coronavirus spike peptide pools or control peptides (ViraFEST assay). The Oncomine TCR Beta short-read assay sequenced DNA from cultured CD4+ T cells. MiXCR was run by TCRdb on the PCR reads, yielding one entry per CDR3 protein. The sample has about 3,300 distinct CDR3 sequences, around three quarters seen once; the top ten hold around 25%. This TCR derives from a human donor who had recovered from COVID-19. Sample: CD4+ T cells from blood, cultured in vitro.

The CDR3 region is CASSLSRYNEQFF. For the CDR3, the DNA is TGTGCCAGCAGCTTAAGCAGGTACAATGAGCAGTTCTTC. The V call is TRBV7-2, the J call TRBJ2-1, with D unclear. V lost 2 bases and J lost 4, with 6 bases in between. The CDR3 spans 13 residues. The germline V gene has CDR1 SGHTA and CDR2 FQGNSA.